These T cell receptor beta chains were read from a single sample in a study of CD8+CD57+ T cells in acquired aplastic anemia. MiXCR, run by TCRdb on the reads, gives a single entry per CDR3 protein. The table shows hundreds of thousands of distinct CDR3 sequences, with roughly 64% occurring only once. Sequenced material: sorted CD4+, CD8+, or CD8+CD57+ T cells (not recorded which) from PBMCs. These receptors were taken from a human donor in good health, serving as a control. Each CDR3 is given without its conserved first and last residue.

V gene	CDR3 length	CDR3 protein
TRBV11-2	12	ASSQQGTNSPLH
TRBV7-6	14	ASSSGRLAGVETQY
TRBV20-1	12	SARSSGGNNEQF
TRBV7-3	12	ASSLNGREETQY
TRBV20-1	12	SAREGGTGNTIY
TRBV5-1	12	ASSLPGYGAEAF
TRBV7-3	13	ASSTHTGERSPLY
TRBV19	10	ASSQGYETQY
TRBV15	13	ATSLPTDSYNEQF
TRBV7-6	12	ASSRGPGANVLT
TRBV19	13	ASSLGMEGNYRFS
TRBV12-3/TRBV12-4	10	ASSRPTGGAF
TRBV10-3	11	AILGQGNTEAF
TRBV12-3/TRBV12-4	13	ASSSRGGDTGELF
TRBV7-9	15	ASSLVWPGGMNTEAF
TRBV7-3	13	ASSPGQGLTHEQY
TRBV7-4	12	ASSYSRVYNAQY
TRBV20-1	14	SAETGAYGWQNEQS
TRBV7-3	11	ASSSYRGQPTS
TRBV2	11	ATSLGVNQPQH
TRBV2	12	ASSGTGGGYEQY
TRBV25-1	13	ACSEPGTGYNEQF
TRBV29-1	11	SVAETQETEDF
TRBV15	14	ATSRDYQGQGYGYT
TRBV29-1	6	SAGEGF
TRBV6-5	9	ASRDLYGYT
TRBV2	10	ASGGEEETQY
TRBV9	14	ASSYHGAQDYDRYT
TRBV5-1	14	ASSLDMFRPTDTQY
TRBV5-1	13	ASSLGRAGGNEQF
TRBV2	10	ASSLTKNIRY
TRBV4-3	14	ASSHGLSLSQETQY
TRBV29-1	12	SVEGGGRTDTQY
TRBV14	12	ASSREGKCTEAF
TRBV5-4	14	ASTPEPAGAGNTIY
TRBV7-2	16	ASSRSRGAARRNTEAF
TRBV5-1	10	ASSEGGAKLF
TRBV10-3	11	AISESTGDGYT
TRBV6-6	10	ATVEPYNEQF
TRBV18	12	ASSPTGFTDTQY
TRBV7-3	14	ASSPIGLALTGELF
TRBV7-2	13	ASSVLQCRTDTQY
TRBV7-2	11	AGSPARDHGYT